This T cell receptor (beta chain) was captured in a study of CD8 T cells in ankylosing spondylitis. The study, taken as a whole, reports: With a CD8+ phenotype, disease-linked clones were relatively rare in peripheral blood. Disease-linked clones reportedly concentrated significantly in matched ankylosing spondylitis synovial fluid.

Molecular-barcoded quantitative 5'-RACE produced these TCR beta libraries. From the 5' RACE reads, TCRdb called clonotypes with MiXCR, one entry per CDR3 protein. This sample has 150,000 or so distinct CDR3 sequences, with 25% to 35% found just once. This clonotype was seen a single time. Antigen: not known. The V end was cut by 6 bases, the J end by 0 bases, with 12 bases between. Per the germline V gene, CDR1 is MNHNS and CDR2 is SASEGT. The CDR3 covers 15 residues. Input material: synovial fluid, either unsorted or a sorted T cell fraction (not recorded which). The chain is built from TRBV6-1 and TRBJ1-5, with TRBD1 as a possible D gene (5 bases). The sequence was collected from a male donor with ankylosing spondylitis. The CDR3 region has the DNA TGTGCCAGCAGCCAAGAGGGGTATAGCAATCAGCCCCAGCATTTT. Translation: CASSQEGYSNQPQHF.